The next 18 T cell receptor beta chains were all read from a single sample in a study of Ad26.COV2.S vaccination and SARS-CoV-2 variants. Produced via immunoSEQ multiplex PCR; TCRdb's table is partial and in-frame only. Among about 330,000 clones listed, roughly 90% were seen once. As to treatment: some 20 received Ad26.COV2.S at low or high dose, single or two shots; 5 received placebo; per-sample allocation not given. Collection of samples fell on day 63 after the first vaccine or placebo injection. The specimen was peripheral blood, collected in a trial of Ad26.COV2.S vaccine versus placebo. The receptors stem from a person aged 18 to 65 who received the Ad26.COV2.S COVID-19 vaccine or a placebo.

The CDR3 nucleotides are TGCGCCAGCAGCCCAGGAAGGGACAACTCTGGGGCCAACGTCCTGACTTTC. This codes for CASSPGRDNSGANVLTF. The chain uses TRBV5-1 and TRBJ2-6, with D tentatively TRBD1 (6 bases). The germline gives CDR1 SGHRS, CDR2 YFSETQ. Trimming took off 4 bases at V and 0 bases at J, with 14 bases between the two ends. CDR3 length: 17 residues.

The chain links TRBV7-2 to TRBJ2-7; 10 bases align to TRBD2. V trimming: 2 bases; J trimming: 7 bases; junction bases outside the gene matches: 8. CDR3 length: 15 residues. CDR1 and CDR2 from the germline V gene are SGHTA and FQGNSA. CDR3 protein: CASSLYSGGHGEQYF. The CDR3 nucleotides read TGTGCCAGCAGCTTATATAGCGGGGGGCACGGAGAGCAGTACTTC.

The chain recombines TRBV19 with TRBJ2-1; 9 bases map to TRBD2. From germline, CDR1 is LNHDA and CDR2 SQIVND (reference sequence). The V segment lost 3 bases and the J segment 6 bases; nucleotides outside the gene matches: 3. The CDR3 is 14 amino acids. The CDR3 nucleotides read TGTGCCAGTAGTATGCGGGGGGGATTCAATGAGCAGTTCTTC. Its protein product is CASSMRGGFNEQFF.

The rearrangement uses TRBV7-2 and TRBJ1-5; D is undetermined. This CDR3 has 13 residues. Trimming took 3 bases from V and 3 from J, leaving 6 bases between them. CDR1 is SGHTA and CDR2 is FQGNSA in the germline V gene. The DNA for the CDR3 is TGTGCCAGCAGCTTCCTCGACAATCAGCCCCAGCATTTT. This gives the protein CASSFLDNQPQHF.

The CDR3 sequence: CASSLYLAGTSTDTQYF. CDR3 bases: TGTGCCAGCAGTTTATACCTAGCGGGAACTAGCACAGATACGCAGTATTTT. The chain joins TRBV27 to TRBJ2-3; TRBD2 aligns across 9 bases. CDR1 MNHEY and CDR2 SMNVEV come from the germline V gene (reference sequence). V gave up 1 base and J gave up 0 bases; unmatched junction bases: 5. This CDR3 comprises 17 residues.

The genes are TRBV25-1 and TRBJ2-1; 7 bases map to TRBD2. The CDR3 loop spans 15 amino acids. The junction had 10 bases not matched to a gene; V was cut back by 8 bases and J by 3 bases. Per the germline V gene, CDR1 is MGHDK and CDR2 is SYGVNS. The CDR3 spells CASSVAGVLYNEQFF. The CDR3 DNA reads TGTGCCAGCTCGGTGGCGGGGGTCCTCTACAATGAGCAGTTCTTC.

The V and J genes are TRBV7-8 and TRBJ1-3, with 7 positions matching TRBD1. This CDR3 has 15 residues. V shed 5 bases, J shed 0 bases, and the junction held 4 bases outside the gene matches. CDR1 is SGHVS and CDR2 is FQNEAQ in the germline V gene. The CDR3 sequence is CASSDRVHSGNTIYF. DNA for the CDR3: TGTGCCAGCAGCGACAGGGTACACTCTGGAAACACCATATATTTT.

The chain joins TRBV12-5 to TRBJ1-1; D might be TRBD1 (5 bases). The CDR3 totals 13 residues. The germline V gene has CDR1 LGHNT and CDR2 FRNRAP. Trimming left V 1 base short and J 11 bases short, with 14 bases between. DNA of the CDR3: TGTGCTAGTGGTTTGGACGGCACAGGATGGGCTTTCTTT. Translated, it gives CASGLDGTGWAFF. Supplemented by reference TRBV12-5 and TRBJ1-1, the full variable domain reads DARVTQTPRHKVTEMGQEVTMRCQPILGHNTVFWYRQTMMQGLELLAYFRNRAPLDDSGMPKDRFSAEMPDATLATLKIQPSEPRDSAVYFCASGLDGTGWAFFGQGTRLTVV.

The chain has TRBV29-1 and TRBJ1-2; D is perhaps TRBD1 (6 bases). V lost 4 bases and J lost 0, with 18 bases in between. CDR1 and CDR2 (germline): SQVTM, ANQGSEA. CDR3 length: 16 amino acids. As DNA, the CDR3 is TGCAGCGTTGGGCCCCGGACAGCTAAAGCTAACTATGGCTACACCTTC. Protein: CSVGPRTAKANYGYTF.

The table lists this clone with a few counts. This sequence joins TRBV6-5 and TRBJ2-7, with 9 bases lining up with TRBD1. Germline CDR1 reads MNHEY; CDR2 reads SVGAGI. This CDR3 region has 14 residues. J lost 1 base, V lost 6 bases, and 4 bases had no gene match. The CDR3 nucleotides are TGTGCCAGCAGGCAGGACAGGGGTTCCTACGAGCAGTACTTC. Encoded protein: CASRQDRGSYEQYF.

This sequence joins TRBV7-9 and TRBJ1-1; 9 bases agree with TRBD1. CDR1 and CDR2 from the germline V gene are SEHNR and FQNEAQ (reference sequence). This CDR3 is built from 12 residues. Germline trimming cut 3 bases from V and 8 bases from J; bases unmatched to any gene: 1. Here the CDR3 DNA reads TGTGCCAGCAGCTTCGACAGGGGGGAAGCTTTCTTT. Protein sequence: CASSFDRGEAFF. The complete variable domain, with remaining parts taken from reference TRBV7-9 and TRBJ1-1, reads DTGVSQNPRHKITKRGQNVTFRCDPISEHNRLYWYRQTLGQGPEFLTYFQNEAQLEKSRLLSDRFSAERPKGSFSTLEIQRTEQGDSAMYLCASSFDRGEAFFGQGTRLTVV.

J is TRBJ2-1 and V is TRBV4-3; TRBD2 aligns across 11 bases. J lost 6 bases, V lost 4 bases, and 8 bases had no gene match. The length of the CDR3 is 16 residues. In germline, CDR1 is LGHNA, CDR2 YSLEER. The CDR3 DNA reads TGCGCCAGCAGCCGAGGCACTAGCGGGAGAATCAATGAGCAGTTCTTC. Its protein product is CASSRGTSGRINEQFF.

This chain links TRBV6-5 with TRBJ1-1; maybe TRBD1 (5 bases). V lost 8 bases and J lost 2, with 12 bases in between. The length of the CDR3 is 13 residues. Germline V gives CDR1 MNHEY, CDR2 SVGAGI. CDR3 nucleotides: TGTGCCAGCCTAGTGGGACCAAACACTGAAGCTTTCTTT. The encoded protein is CASLVGPNTEAFF.

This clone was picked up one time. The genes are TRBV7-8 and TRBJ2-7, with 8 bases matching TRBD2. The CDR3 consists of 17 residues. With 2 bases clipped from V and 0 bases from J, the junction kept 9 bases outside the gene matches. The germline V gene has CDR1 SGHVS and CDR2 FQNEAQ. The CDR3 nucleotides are TGTGCCAGCAGCTTATCCATAGCGGGAATCGGCTCCTACGAGCAGTACGTC. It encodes CASSLSIAGIGSYEQYV.

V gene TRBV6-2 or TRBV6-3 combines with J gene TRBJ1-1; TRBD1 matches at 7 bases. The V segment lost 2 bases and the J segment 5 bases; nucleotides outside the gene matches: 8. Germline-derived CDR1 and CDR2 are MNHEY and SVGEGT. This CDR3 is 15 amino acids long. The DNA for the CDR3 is TGTGCCAGCAGTTACGCGGACAGGCGGGGGACTGAAGCTTTCTTT. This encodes CASSYADRRGTEAFF.

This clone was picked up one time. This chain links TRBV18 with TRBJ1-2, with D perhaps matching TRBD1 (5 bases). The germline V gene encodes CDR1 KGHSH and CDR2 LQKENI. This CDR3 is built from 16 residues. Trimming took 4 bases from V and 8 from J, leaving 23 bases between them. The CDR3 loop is CASSLRQTGGDYGYTF. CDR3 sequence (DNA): TGTGCCAGCTCACTAAGACAGACGGGGGGAGATTACGGCTACACCTTC.

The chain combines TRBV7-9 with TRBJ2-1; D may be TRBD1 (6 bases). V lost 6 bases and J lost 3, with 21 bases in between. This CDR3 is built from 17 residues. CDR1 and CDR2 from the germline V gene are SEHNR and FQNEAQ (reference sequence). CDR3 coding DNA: TGTGCCAGCAGACCTATCCGGGGTGGGGGCGGCTACAATGAGCAGTTCTTC. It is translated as CASRPIRGGGGYNEQFF. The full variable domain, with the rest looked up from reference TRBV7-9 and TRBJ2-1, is DTGVSQNPRHKITKRGQNVTFRCDPISEHNRLYWYRQTLGQGPEFLTYFQNEAQLEKSRLLSDRFSAERPKGSFSTLEIQRTEQGDSAMYLCASRPIRGGGGYNEQFFGPGTRLTVL.

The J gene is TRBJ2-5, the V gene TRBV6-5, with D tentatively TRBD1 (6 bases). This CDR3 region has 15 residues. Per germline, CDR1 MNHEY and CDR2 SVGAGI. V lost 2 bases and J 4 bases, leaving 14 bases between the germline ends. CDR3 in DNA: TGTGCCAGCAGTTACGGAGGATTACAGGGAGAGACCCAGTACTTC. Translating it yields CASSYGGLQGETQYF.